This T cell receptor (beta chain) stems from a study of T-cell memory formation after mild COVID-19. This clonotype has ten or more counts. The CDR3 loop spans 15 amino acids. V shed 6 bases, J shed 3 bases, and the junction held 7 bases outside the gene matches. TCRdb analysed the 5' RACE reads with MiXCR anew, one entry per CDR3 protein. Here the sample spans hundreds of thousands of distinct CDR3 sequences, roughly 15% being singletons. The sequenced material came from PBMCs or a T cell subset sorted from them (not recorded which). This chain uses TRBV12-3 or TRBV12-4 with TRBJ2-3; 9 bases are a match to TRBD1. The TCR originated in a man aged 18 to 35 who had mild COVID-19 (a few samples of this study predate the infection). Cell type and time point are not known. The CDR3 sequence is CASSPGTGPTDTQYF. In DNA, the CDR3 is TGTGCCAGCAGCCCTGGGACAGGGCCTACAGATACGCAGTATTTT.